The 15 T cell receptor beta chains in this list originate from one sample, sequenced in a study of memory CD4+ T cells and cytomegalovirus serostatus. TCRdb's copy holds only in-frame clones and misses some; the assay was immunoSEQ multiplex PCR. The data show 85,000 to 100,000 clones, about four fifths seen once. The sort gate was single viable CD3+CD4+CD8-CD45RO+ cells for memory CD4+ T cells. The specimen sequenced was memory CD4+ T cells from blood. Every receptor here comes from an adult in good health and CMV-seropositive.

The rearrangement uses TRBV7-2 and TRBJ2-4, with D perhaps TRBD2 (6 bases). The germline V gene encodes CDR1 SGHTA and CDR2 FQGNSA. This CDR3 is 16 amino acids long. Trimming cost V 5 bases and J 2 bases, with 16 bases left between them. The DNA of the CDR3 is TGTGCCAGCAGCCCCGTCGGGGGATCAACCAAAAACATTCAGTACTTC. Translating gives CASSPVGGSTKNIQYF.

This sequence joins TRBV18 and TRBJ1-1; 8 bases agree with TRBD1. Germline-derived CDR1 and CDR2 are KGHSH and LQKENI. This CDR3 region has 17 residues. After removal of 3 bases from V and 5 bases from J, the junction contained 14 bases not matched to a gene. CDR3 in DNA: TGTGCCAGCTCACCGCAAGGTATTCAGGGGGCAGGTACTGAAGCTTTCTTT. Protein sequence: CASSPQGIQGAGTEAFF.

The chain is built from TRBV18 and TRBJ2-5, with D possibly TRBD2 on 5 matching bases. The CDR3 runs 15 residues. V lost 5 bases, J lost 0 bases, and 13 bases lay in between. Germline V gene lookup returns CDR1 KGHSH and CDR2 LQKENI. CDR3 protein: CASSISGQYQETQYF. For the CDR3, the DNA is TGTGCCAGCTCAATCAGCGGTCAGTACCAAGAGACCCAGTACTTC.

This clone was counted a few times. CDR3 DNA: TGTGCCAGCTCCCGACAGGGGACGGACACTGAAGCTTTCTTT. Translating it yields CASSRQGTDTEAFF. The V call is TRBV2, the J call TRBJ1-1; TRBD1 aligns across 8 bases. V lost 8 bases, J lost 3 bases, and 8 bases stayed unmatched. Germline V gene sequence: CDR1 SNHLY, CDR2 FYNNEI. The CDR3 spans 14 residues. Combining the CDR3 with reference TRBV2 and TRBJ1-1 gives the whole variable domain EPEVTQTPSHQVTQMGQEVILRCVPISNHLYFYWYRQILGQKVEFLVSFYNNEISEKSEIFDDQFSVERPDGSNFTLKIRSTKLEDSAMYFCASSRQGTDTEAFFGQGTRLTVV.

This chain links TRBV4-3 with TRBJ2-7; 10 bases line up with TRBD2. From germline, CDR1 is LGHNA and CDR2 YSLEER. The V gene end was trimmed by 0 bases and the J gene end by 5 bases; junction bases not matched to a gene: 4. The CDR3 loop spans 15 amino acids. CDR3 sequence reads: CASSQDALAGDEQYF. For the CDR3, the DNA is TGCGCCAGCAGCCAAGATGCTCTAGCGGGAGACGAGCAGTACTTC.

The CDR3 coding sequence is TGTGCCAGCAGCTTATTGGAGTACAACACCGGGGAGCTGTTTTTT. It is translated as CASSLLEYNTGELFF. The J gene is TRBJ2-2, the V gene TRBV5-4, with D unresolved. V was cut by 2 bases and J by 2 bases, with 10 bases left in between. The CDR3 runs to 15 residues. The germline V gene encodes CDR1 SGHNT and CDR2 YYREEE (reference sequence).

The CDR3 region is CASSESIRRDPKHYGYTF. CDR3 DNA sequence: TGCGCCAGCAGTGAGTCGATCCGCCGGGACCCGAAGCACTATGGCTACACCTTC. The V and J genes are TRBV10-2 and TRBJ1-2; possibly TRBD1 for D (5 bases). The CDR3 totals 18 residues. Trimming shortened V by 0 bases and J by 3 bases, and 20 bases separated the two germline ends. CDR1 and CDR2 from the germline V gene are WSHSY and SAAADI.

The chain uses TRBV5-1 and TRBJ2-7; 8 positions match TRBD1. Germline V gives CDR1 SGHRS, CDR2 YFSETQ. The CDR3 is 15 residues long. Trimming removed 3 bases from V and 3 bases from J; junction bases left unmatched: 8. The CDR3 nucleotides read TGCGCCAGCAGCTCAATAACAGGGGGGAACTACGAGCAGTACTTC. Protein product: CASSSITGGNYEQYF.

The genes are TRBV4-2 and TRBJ1-2; 9 bases are shared with TRBD1. CDR3 length equals 13 residues. From germline, CDR1 is LGHNA and CDR2 YNFKEQ. V dropped 1 base and J dropped 8; count of bases not matched to a gene: 2. The chain's CDR3 is CASSQGTGVGYTF. CDR3 bases: TGTGCCAGCAGCCAAGGGACAGGGGTCGGCTACACCTTC.

V and J are TRBV7-9 and TRBJ2-7; perhaps TRBD1 as D (6 bases). V was clipped by 2 bases and J by 2 bases, with 10 bases between them. This CDR3 spans 14 amino acids. Per germline, CDR1 SEHNR and CDR2 FQNEAQ (reference sequence). This chain's CDR3 is CASSLTRGPYEQYF. The CDR3 nucleotides are TGTGCCAGCAGCTTAACCAGGGGTCCCTACGAGCAGTACTTC.

The rearrangement links TRBV5-1 to TRBJ1-2; D not certain. This CDR3 spans 17 amino acids. Per the germline V gene, CDR1 is SGHRS and CDR2 is YFSETQ. V lost 1 base to trimming and J lost 7 bases, with 23 bases between them. CDR3 sequence (DNA): TGCGCCAGCAGCTTGATGGGTGTGCTGGGCCCTTCTTCTGGCTACACCTTC. Its protein product is CASSLMGVLGPSSGYTF.

The gene calls are TRBV5-4 and TRBJ2-5; TRBD2 might be the D (6 bases). The CDR3 spans 14 residues. Germline CDR1 and CDR2: SGHNT and YYREEE (reference sequence). The ends were cut back, 4 bases at V and 1 base at J, with 11 bases in the middle. CDR3 loop: CASSPGLSQETQYF. DNA for the CDR3: TGTGCCAGCAGCCCCGGACTATCCCAAGAGACCCAGTACTTC. Full variable domain (missing parts from reference TRBV5-4 and TRBJ2-5): ETGVTQSPTHLIKTRGQQVTLRCSSQSGHNTVSWYQQALGQGPQFIFQYYREEENGRGNFPPRFSGLQFPNYSSELNVNALELDDSALYLCASSPGLSQETQYFGPGTRLLVL.

CDR3 in DNA: TGCGCCAGCAGCTTGGGAGACGAGCAGTACTTC. The encoded protein is CASSLGDEQYF. The chain joins TRBV5-1 to TRBJ2-7, with D unresolved. The CDR3 has 11 residues. With 0 bases removed from V and 5 bases from J, the gap between germline ends came to 3 bases. CDR1 SGHRS and CDR2 YFSETQ come from the germline V gene.

The chain is built from TRBV5-4 and TRBJ1-2; D may be TRBD1 (5 bases). The CDR3 has 13 amino acids. The ends were cut back, 4 bases at V and 2 bases at J, with 9 bases in the middle. The germline V gene has CDR1 SGHNT and CDR2 YYREEE (reference sequence). The DNA for the CDR3 is TGTGCCAGCAGCGCCGACAGAAACTATGGCTACACCTTC. Encoded protein: CASSADRNYGYTF.

V gene TRBV28 combines with J gene TRBJ2-6, with 7 bases identical to TRBD1. Trimming at V came to 7 bases and at J to 4 bases, leaving 7 bases not matched to a gene. The length of the CDR3 is 15 residues. The germline V gene has CDR1 MDHEN and CDR2 SYDVKM. CDR3 sequence (DNA): TGTGCCAGCACGCCGGGACAGTCGGGGGCCAACGTCCTGACTTTC. Translating it yields CASTPGQSGANVLTF.